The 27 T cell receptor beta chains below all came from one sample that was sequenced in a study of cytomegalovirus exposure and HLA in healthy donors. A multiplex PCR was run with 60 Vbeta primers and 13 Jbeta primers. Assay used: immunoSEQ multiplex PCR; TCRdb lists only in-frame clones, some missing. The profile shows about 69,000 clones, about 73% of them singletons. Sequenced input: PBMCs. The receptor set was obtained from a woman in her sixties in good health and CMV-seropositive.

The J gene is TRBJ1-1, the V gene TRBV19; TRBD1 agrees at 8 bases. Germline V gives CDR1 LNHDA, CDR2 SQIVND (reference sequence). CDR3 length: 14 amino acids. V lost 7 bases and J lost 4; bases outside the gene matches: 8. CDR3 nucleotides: TGTGCCAGTATTCGGACAGGGCTGAGCACTGAAGCTTTCTTT. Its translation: CASIRTGLSTEAFF.

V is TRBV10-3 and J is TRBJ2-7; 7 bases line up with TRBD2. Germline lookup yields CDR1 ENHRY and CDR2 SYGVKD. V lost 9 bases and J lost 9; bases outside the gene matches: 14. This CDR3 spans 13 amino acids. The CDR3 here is CAIRQPGTTMQYF. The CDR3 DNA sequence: TGTGCCATTCGACAGCCTGGGACTACGATGCAGTACTTC.

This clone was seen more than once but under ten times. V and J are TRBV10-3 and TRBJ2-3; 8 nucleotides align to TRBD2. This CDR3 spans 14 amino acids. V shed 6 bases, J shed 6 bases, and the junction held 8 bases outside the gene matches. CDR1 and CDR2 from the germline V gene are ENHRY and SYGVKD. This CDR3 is CAIRERERGDTQYF. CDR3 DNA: TGTGCCATCAGGGAGCGGGAGCGGGGGGATACGCAGTATTTT.

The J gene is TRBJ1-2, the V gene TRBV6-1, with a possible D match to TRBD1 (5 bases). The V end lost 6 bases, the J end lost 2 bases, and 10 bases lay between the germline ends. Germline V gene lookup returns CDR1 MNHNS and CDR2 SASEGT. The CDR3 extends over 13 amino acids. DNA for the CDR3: TGTGCCAGCAGCGCGACAGTGAACTATGGCTACACCTTC. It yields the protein CASSATVNYGYTF.

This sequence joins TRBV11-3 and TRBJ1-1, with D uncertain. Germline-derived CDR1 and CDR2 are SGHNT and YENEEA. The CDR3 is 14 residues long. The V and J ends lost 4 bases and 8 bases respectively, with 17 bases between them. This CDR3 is CASSSPVGVTEAFF. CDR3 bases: TGTGCCAGCAGCTCCCCCGTCGGGGTTACGGAAGCTTTCTTT.

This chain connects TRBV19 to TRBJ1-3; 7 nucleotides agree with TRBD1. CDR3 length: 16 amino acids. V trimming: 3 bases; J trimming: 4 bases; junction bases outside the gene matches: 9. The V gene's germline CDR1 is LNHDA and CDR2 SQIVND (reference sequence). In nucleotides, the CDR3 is TGTGCCAGTAGTATGAACCTACAGGGGCAGGGAAACACCATATATTTT. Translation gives CASSMNLQGQGNTIYF. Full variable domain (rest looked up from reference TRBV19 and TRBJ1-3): DGGITQSPKYLFRKEGQNVTLSCEQNLNHDAMYWYRQDPGQGLRLIYYSQIVNDFQKGDIAEGYSVSREKKESFPLTVTSAQKNPTAFYLCASSMNLQGQGNTIYFGEGSWLTVV.

The CDR3 region is CASSKYLAGTLYGYTF. CDR3 nucleotides: TGTGCCAGCAGCAAATATCTGGCAGGGACTCTCTATGGCTACACCTTC. The chain employs TRBV21-1 and TRBJ1-2. TRBV21-1 is recorded as a pseudogene. The CDR3 extends over 16 amino acids.

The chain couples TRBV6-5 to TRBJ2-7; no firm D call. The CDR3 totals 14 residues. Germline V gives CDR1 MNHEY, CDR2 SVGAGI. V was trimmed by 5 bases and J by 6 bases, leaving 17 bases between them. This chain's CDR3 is CASSNPPPLSEQYF. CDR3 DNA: TGTGCCAGCAGTAACCCCCCCCCTCTAAGCGAGCAGTACTTC.

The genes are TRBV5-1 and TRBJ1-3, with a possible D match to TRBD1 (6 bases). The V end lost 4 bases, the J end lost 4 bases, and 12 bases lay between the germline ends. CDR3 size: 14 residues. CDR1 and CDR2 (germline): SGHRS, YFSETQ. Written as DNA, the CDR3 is TGCGCCAGCAGCATCTCAGGGGCGGGAAACACCATATATTTT. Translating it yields CASSISGAGNTIYF.

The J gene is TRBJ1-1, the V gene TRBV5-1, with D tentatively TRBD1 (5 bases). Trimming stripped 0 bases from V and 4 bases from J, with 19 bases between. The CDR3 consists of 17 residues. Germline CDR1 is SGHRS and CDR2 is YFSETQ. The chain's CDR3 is CASSLEGSPLGGTEAFF. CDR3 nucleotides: TGCGCCAGCAGCTTGGAGGGGTCGCCGTTGGGGGGCACTGAAGCTTTCTTT.

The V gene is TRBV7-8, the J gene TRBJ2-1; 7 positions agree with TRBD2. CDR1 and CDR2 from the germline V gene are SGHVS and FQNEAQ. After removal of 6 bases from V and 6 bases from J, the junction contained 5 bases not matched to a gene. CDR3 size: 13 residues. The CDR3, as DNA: TGTGCCAGCAGGACTAGCTTATTCAATGAGCAGTTCTTC. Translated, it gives CASRTSLFNEQFF.

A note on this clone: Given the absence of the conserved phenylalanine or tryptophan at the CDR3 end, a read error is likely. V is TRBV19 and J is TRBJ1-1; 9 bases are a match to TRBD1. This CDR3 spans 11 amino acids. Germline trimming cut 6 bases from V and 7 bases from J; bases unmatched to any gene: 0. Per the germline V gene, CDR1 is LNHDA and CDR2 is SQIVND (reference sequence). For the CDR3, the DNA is TGTGCCAGTAGGGGACAGGGTGAAGCTTTCGTT. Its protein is CASRGQGEAFV.

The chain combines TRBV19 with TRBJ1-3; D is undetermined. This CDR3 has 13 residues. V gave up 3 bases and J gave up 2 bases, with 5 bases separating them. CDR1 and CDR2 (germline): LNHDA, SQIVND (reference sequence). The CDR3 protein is CASSIGAGNTIYF. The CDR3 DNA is TGTGCCAGTAGTATCGGGGCTGGAAACACCATATATTTT.

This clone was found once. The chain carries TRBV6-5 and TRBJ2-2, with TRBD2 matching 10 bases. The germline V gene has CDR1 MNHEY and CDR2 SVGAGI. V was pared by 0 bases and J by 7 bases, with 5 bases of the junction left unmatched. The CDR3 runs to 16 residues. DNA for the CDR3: TGTGCCAGCAGTTACTCGCTAGCGGGAGTTGACGGGGAGCTGTTTTTT. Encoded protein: CASSYSLAGVDGELFF.

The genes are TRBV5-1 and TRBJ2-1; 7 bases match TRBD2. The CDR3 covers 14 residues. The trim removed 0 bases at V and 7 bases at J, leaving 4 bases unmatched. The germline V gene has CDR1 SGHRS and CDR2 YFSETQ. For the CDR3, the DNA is TGCGCCAGCAGCTTGGGCGGGAGTTGGAATGAGCAGTTCTTC. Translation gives CASSLGGSWNEQFF.

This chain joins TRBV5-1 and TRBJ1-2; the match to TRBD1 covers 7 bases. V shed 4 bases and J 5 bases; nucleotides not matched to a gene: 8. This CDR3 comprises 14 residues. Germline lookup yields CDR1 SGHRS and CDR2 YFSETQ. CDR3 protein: CASSQPGTVYGYTF. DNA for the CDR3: TGCGCCAGCAGCCAGCCGGGGACAGTTTATGGCTACACCTTC. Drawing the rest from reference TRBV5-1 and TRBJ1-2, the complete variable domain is KAGVTQTPRYLIKTRGQQVTLSCSPISGHRSVSWYQQTPGQGLQFLFEYFSETQRNKGNFPGRFSGRQFSNSRSEMNVSTLELGDSALYLCASSQPGTVYGYTFGSGTRLTVV.

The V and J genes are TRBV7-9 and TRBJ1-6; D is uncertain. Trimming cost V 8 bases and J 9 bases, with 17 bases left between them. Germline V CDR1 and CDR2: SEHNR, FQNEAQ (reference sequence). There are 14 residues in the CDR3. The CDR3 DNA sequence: TGTGCCAGCGCCCCGGGTGGTAGTGGTTCACCCCTCCACTTT. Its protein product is CASAPGGSGSPLHF. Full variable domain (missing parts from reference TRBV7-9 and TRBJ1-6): DTGVSQNPRHKITKRGQNVTFRCDPISEHNRLYWYRQTLGQGPEFLTYFQNEAQLEKSRLLSDRFSAERPKGSFSTLEIQRTEQGDSAMYLCASAPGGSGSPLHFGNGTRLTVT.

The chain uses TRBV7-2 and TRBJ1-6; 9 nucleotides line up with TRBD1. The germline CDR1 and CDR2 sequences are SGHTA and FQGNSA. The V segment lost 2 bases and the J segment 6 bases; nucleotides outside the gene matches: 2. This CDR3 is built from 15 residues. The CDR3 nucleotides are TGTGCCAGCAGCTTATACAGGGGGCCTAATTCACCCCTCCACTTT. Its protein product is CASSLYRGPNSPLHF.

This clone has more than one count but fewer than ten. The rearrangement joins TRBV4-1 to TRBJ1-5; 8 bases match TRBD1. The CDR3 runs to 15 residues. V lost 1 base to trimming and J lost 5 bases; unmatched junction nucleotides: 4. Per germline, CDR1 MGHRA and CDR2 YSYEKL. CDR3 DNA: TGCGCCAGCAGCCAAGGACAGGGGTCGGATCAGCCCCAGCATTTT. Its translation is CASSQGQGSDQPQHF.

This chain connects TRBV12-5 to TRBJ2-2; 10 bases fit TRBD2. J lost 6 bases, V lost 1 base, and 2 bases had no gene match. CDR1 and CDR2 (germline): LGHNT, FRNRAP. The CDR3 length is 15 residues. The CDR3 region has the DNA TGTGCTAGTGGTTTGGAAAGCGGGAGGGCCGGGGAGCTGTTTTTT. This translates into CASGLESGRAGELFF.

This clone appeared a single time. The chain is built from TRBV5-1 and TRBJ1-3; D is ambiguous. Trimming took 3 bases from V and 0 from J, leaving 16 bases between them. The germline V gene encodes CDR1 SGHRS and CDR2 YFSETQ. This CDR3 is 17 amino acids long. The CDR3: CASSYQAGLSSGNTIYF. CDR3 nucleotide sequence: TGCGCCAGCAGCTATCAGGCAGGCCTCTCCTCTGGAAACACCATATATTTT.

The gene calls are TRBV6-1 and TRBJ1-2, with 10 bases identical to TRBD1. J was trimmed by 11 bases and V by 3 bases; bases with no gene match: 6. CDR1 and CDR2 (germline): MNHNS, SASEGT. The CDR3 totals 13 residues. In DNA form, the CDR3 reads TGTGCCAGCAGTGATGGGGACAGGGGAAGGTACACCTTC. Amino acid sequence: CASSDGDRGRYTF.

CDR3 in amino acids: CASSIEWQTLGGYTF. The CDR3, as DNA: TGTGCCAGTAGTATAGAGTGGCAGACATTAGGTGGCTACACCTTC. The genes are TRBV19 and TRBJ1-2; D uncertain. The CDR3 has 15 amino acids. The germline V gene encodes CDR1 LNHDA and CDR2 SQIVND (reference sequence). Trimming left V 0 bases short and J 7 bases short, with 15 bases between.

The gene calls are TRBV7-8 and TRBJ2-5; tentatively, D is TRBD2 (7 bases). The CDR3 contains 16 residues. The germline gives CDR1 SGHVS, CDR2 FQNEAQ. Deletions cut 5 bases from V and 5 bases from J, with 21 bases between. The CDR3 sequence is CASSPRGGGLRETQYF. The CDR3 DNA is TGTGCCAGCAGCCCCAGGGGCGGGGGCCTCCGGGAGACCCAGTACTTC. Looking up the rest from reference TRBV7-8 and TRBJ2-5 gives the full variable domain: GAGVSQSPRYKVAKRGQDVALRCDPISGHVSLFWYQQALGQGPEFLTYFQNEAQLDKSGLPSDRFFAERPEGSVSTLKIQRTQQEDSAVYLCASSPRGGGLRETQYFGPGTRLLVL.

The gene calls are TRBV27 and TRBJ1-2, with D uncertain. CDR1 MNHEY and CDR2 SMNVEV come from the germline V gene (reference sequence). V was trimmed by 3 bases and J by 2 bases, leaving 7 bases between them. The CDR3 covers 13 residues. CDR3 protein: CASSFSVNYGYTF. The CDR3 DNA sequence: TGTGCCAGCAGTTTTTCAGTGAACTATGGCTACACCTTC.

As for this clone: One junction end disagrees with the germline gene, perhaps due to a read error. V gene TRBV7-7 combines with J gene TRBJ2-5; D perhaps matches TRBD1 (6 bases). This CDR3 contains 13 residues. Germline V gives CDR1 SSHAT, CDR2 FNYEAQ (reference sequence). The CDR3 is CASSLSRGETQYF. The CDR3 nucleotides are TGTGCTAGCAGCTTATCGAGGGGGGAGACCCAGTACTTC.

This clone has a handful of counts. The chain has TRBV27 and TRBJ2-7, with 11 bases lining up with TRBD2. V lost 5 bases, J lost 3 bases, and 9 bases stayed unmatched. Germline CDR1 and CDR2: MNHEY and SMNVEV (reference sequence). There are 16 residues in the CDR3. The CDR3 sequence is CASSPIGLAGFYEQYF. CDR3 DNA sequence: TGTGCCAGCAGTCCAATCGGACTAGCGGGCTTCTACGAGCAGTACTTC.